These 3 T cell receptor beta chains were sequenced from one sample in a study of response to subunit inactivated influenza vaccine. TCRdb re-derived calls from the RT-PCR reads in MiXCR, one entry per CDR3 protein. The sample carries a few hundred thousand distinct CDR3 sequences, around 13% recorded once. The material was PBMCs from blood, obtained about 12 days after vaccination. These receptors originate from a man aged 45 to 65 who received an inactivated influenza vaccine.

This clonotype was observed a handful of times. CDR3 region: CASSLERVNNEQFF. DNA for the CDR3: TGTGCCAGCAGCTTAGAGCGTGTTAACAATGAGCAGTTCTTC. The chain joins TRBV7-9 to TRBJ2-1; D unresolved. This CDR3 has 14 amino acids. The germline V and J ends were trimmed by 1 base and 5 bases, with 9 bases remaining between them. Per germline, CDR1 SEHNR and CDR2 FQNEAQ (reference sequence). The complete variable domain, with remaining parts taken from reference TRBV7-9 and TRBJ2-1, reads DTGVSQNPRHKITKRGQNVTFRCDPISEHNRLYWYRQTLGQGPEFLTYFQNEAQLEKSRLLSDRFSAERPKGSFSTLEIQRTEQGDSAMYLCASSLERVNNEQFFGPGTRLTVL.

This clonotype was picked up many times. This chain joins TRBV28 and TRBJ2-3; D might be TRBD1 or TRBD2, each matching 5 bases. Trimming took 6 bases from V and 2 from J, leaving 21 bases between them. The CDR3 is made up of 17 amino acids. The germline V gene encodes CDR1 MDHEN and CDR2 SYDVKM. CDR3 bases: TGTGCCAGCAGCCGCCTCTGGGGACCGACAAACACAGATACGCAGTATTTT. This gives the protein CASSRLWGPTNTDTQYF.

This clonotype came up once. The rearrangement links TRBV6-2 or TRBV6-3 to TRBJ2-7, with TRBD1 matching over 7 bases. V was clipped by 6 bases and J by 2 bases; unmatched bases: 7. CDR1 MNHEY and CDR2 SVGEGT come from the germline V gene. This CDR3 comprises 14 residues. The CDR3 is CASRRQGFPYEQYF. In DNA, the CDR3 is TGTGCCAGCAGACGACAGGGATTCCCCTACGAGCAGTACTTC.